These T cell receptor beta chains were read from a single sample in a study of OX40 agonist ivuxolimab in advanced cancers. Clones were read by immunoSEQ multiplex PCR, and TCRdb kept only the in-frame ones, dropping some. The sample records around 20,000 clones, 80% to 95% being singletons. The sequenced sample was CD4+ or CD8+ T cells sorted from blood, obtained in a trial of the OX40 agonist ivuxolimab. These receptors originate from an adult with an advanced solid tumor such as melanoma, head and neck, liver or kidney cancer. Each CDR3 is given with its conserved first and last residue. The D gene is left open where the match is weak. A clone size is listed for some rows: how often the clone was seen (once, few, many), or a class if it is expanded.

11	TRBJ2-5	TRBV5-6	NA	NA	TGTGCCAGCAGCTTCGCCGAGACCCAGTACTTC	CASSFAETQYF
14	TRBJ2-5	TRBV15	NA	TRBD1	TGTGCCACCACCGTGGACAGGGCTAAAAAGACCCAGTACTTC	CATTVDRAKKTQYF
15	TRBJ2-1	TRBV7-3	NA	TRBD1	TGTGCCAGCAGCTTGGGGACAGGGAACTACAATGAGCAGTTCTTC	CASSLGTGNYNEQFF
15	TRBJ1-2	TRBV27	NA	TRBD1	TGTGCCAGCAGTTTAGGGACAGGGGGAATGGTTGGCTACACCTTC	CASSLGTGGMVGYTF
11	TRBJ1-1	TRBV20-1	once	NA	TGCAGTGCTAGTCGAGGTACTGAAGCTTTCTTT	CSASRGTEAFF
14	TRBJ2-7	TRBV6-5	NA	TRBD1	TGTGCCAGCAGTAACCCGGGACAGTTCTACGAGCAGTACTTC	CASSNPGQFYEQYF
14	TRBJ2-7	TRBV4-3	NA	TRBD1	TGCGCCAGCAGCCAGAGACAGGGGGCTGACGAGCAGTACTTC	CASSQRQGADEQYF
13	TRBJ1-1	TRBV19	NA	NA	TGTGCCAGTAGTCCCCAGAAGAACACTGAAGCTTTCTTT	CASSPQKNTEAFF
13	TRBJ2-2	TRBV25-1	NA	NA	TGTGCCAGCAGTGATCAGGGCCCCGGGGAGCTGTTTTTT	CASSDQGPGELFF
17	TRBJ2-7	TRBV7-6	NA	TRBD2	TGTGCCAGCAGCTCCCTAGCGGGAGGGCCCTCCAATTACGAGCAGTACTTC	CASSSLAGGPSNYEQYF
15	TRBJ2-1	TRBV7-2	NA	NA	TGTGCCAGCAGCTCGGGACTCAGCTCCTACAATGAGCAGTTCTTC	CASSSGLSSYNEQFF
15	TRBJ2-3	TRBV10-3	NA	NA	TGTGCCATCAGTGAGTCTCGGTCACCCGGCGATACGCAGTATTTT	CAISESRSPGDTQYF
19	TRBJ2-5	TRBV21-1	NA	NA	TGTGCCAGCAGCCGCTGGGACCGACTAGGGAAGGGGGTGGGGGAGACCCAGTACTTC	CASSRWDRLGKGVGETQYF
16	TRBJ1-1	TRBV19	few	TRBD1	TGTGCCAGTACCTTCGGACAGGGTTTCATGAACACTGAAGCTTTCTTT	CASTFGQGFMNTEAFF
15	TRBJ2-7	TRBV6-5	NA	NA	TGTGCCAGCAGTTACTCGGACGGGGGCTCCTACGAGCAGTACTTC	CASSYSDGGSYEQYF
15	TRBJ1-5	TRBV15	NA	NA	TGTGCCACCAGCAGAGCGGGGGGACCCGATCAGCCCCAGCATTTT	CATSRAGGPDQPQHF
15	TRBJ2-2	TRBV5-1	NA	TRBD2	TGCGCCAGCAGCTTGTATAGCGGGAGTACCGGGGAGCTGTTTTTT	CASSLYSGSTGELFF
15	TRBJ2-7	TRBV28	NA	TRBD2	TGTGCCAGCAGTTTCGGGACTAGCGGAACCTACGAGCAGTACTTC	CASSFGTSGTYEQYF
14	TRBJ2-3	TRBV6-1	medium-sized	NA	TGTGCCAGCAGTGAAGCGTCAGGGGTGGGTACGCAGTATTTT	CASSEASGVGTQYF
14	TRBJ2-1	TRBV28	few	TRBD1	TGTGCCAGCAGTTTAATCGCAGGGGGCGTTGAGCAGTTCTTC	CASSLIAGGVEQFF
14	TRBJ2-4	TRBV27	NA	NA	TGTGCCAGCAGTTTCCGGGGGGCAAAGAACATTCAGTACTTC	CASSFRGAKNIQYF
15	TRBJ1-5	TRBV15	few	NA	TGTGCCACCAGCAGAGATGTTAACCCCCTGATTCCCCAGCATTTT	CATSRDVNPLIPQHF
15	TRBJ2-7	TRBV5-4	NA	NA	TGTGCCAGCAGCTTGTTCGTGGCCAACTCCTACGAGCAGTACTTC	CASSLFVANSYEQYF
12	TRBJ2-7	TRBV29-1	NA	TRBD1	TGCAGCGTGGGACAGGGTACCTACGAGCAGTACTTC	CSVGQGTYEQYF
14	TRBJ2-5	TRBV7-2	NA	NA	TGTGCCAGCAGCACTCTACTAGTCGATGAGACCCAGTACTTC	CASSTLLVDETQYF
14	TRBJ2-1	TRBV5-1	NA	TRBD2	TGCGCCAGCAGTACTAGCGGATCATACAATGAGCAGTTCTTC	CASSTSGSYNEQFF
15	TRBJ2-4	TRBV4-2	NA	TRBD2	TGTGCCAGCAGCTTATCCACCACTAGCGGAAACATTCAGTACTTC	CASSLSTTSGNIQYF
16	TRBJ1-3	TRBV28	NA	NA	TGTGCCAGCAGGGGATTGTTGTCCCGCTCTGGAAACACCATATATTTT	CASRGLLSRSGNTIYF
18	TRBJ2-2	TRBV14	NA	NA	TGTGCCAGCAGCCCGTTGGGCCAGGCAACAACGAACACCGGGGAGCTGTTTTTT	CASSPLGQATTNTGELFF
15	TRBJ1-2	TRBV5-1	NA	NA	TGCGCCAGCAGCTCGCTTTCACAGGGTAACTATGGCTACACCTTC	CASSSLSQGNYGYTF
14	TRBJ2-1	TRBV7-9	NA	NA	TGTGCCAGCATGTGGGAGGTCTCCTACAATGAGCAGTTCTTC	CASMWEVSYNEQFF
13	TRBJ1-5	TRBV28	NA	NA	TGTGCCAGCAGTTTATCGGGGGACCAGCCCCAGCATTTT	CASSLSGDQPQHF
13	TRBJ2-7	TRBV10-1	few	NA	TGCGCCAGCAGCGCTGGAACCGCGGGCGAGCAGTACTTC	CASSAGTAGEQYF
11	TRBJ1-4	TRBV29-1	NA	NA	TGCAGCGTTGATAAGGGTGAAAAACTGTTTTTT	CSVDKGEKLFF
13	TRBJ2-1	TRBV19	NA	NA	TGTGCCAGTAGTCCCGGGACCTACAATGAGCAGTTCTTC	CASSPGTYNEQFF
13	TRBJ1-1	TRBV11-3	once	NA	TGTGCCAGCAGCCCTCGCTTAGGTGGTGAAGCTTTCTTT	CASSPRLGGEAFF
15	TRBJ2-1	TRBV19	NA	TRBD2	TGTGCCAGTAGTTTAGCGGGAGGGTCCTACAATGAGCAGTTCTTC	CASSLAGGSYNEQFF
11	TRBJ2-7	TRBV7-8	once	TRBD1	TGTGCCAGCAGCTACGGACAGGGTCTATCCTTC	CASSYGQGLSF
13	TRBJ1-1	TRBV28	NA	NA	TGTGCCAGCAGTTACCCAGTGAACACTGAAGCTTTCTTT	CASSYPVNTEAFF